The 21 T cell receptor beta chains presented below share a single source sample, sequenced in a study of T cells after yellow fever vaccination. TCRdb reanalysed the 5' RACE reads using MiXCR and keeps one entry per CDR3 protein. The table includes 170,000 or so distinct CDR3 sequences, 6.2% detected once. Material: CD4+ T cells sorted from PBMCs, obtained on the day of the first yellow fever vaccination. These TCRs come from a man aged 18 to 30 who received the YFV17D yellow fever vaccine.

The chain couples TRBV28 to TRBJ1-5; unclear D gene. The CDR3 loop spans 16 amino acids. The germline V gene has CDR1 MDHEN and CDR2 SYDVKM. V was shortened by 6 bases and J by 8 bases, with 23 bases between the two germline ends. The CDR3 reads CASRAAGREQSEPQHF. CDR3 nucleotides: TGTGCCAGCAGGGCGGCCGGACGGGAACAAAGCGAGCCCCAGCATTTT.

This clonotype was detected many times. The genes are TRBV20-1 and TRBJ1-4; D gene uncertain. Germline V gene lookup returns CDR1 DFQATT and CDR2 SNEGSKA (reference sequence). V lost 1 base, J lost 6 bases, and 15 bases lay in between. CDR3 length equals 15 residues. The CDR3, as DNA: TGCAGTGCTAGAGCCTCCGGGCCCCTTGATGAAAAACTGTTTTTT. Residues: CSARASGPLDEKLFF.

Ten or more counts support this clonotype. The chain uses TRBV4-2 and TRBJ2-7; no clear D. V was shortened by 0 bases and J by 5 bases, with 11 bases between the two germline ends. Germline V CDR1 and CDR2: LGHNA, YNFKEQ. The CDR3 totals 14 residues. The chain's CDR3 is CASSQEWSVDEQYF. For the CDR3, the DNA is TGTGCCAGCAGCCAAGAATGGTCCGTCGACGAGCAGTACTTC.

This clonotype was counted a few times. This sequence joins TRBV20-1 and TRBJ2-3; D not certain. Germline CDR1 DFQATT, CDR2 SNEGSKA (reference sequence). V lost 6 bases, J lost 5 bases, and 12 bases lay in between. The CDR3 runs to 12 residues. CDR3 nucleotide sequence: TGCAGTGCCCACCAAATGGGAGATACGCAGTATTTT. It codes for CSAHQMGDTQYF.

This clonotype was observed many times. This chain uses TRBV7-2 with TRBJ1-1; possible D gene TRBD1, 6 bases. There are 12 residues in the CDR3. The germline V gene encodes CDR1 SGHTA and CDR2 FQGNSA. V shed 5 bases and J shed 8 bases, with 12 bases lying between them. DNA of the CDR3: TGTGCCAGCAGCCAACACAGGGCAGAAGCTTTCTTT. Its translation is CASSQHRAEAFF.

Only a few counts were recorded for this clonotype. The chain uses TRBV5-4 and TRBJ2-3, with D perhaps matching TRBD2 (6 bases). This CDR3 comprises 17 residues. Per germline, CDR1 SGHNT and CDR2 YYREEE (reference sequence). Trimming removed 0 bases from V and 4 bases from J, with 18 bases in between. CDR3 loop: CASSLGRGIATPDTQYF. The DNA of the CDR3 is TGTGCCAGCAGCTTGGGACGGGGGATAGCCACGCCAGATACGCAGTATTTT.

This chain uses TRBV28 with TRBJ2-3, with 10 bases that match TRBD2. The germline V gene has CDR1 MDHEN and CDR2 SYDVKM. V lost 6 bases and J lost 5; bases outside the gene matches: 5. This CDR3 spans 14 amino acids. The CDR3 here is CASSLAGVIDTQYF. The CDR3 bases are TGTGCCAGCAGCCTAGCGGGGGTGATAGATACGCAGTATTTT.

This clonotype showed up just a few times. V usage is TRBV7-2 and J usage is TRBJ1-1, with D possibly being TRBD1 (6 bases). Trimming shortened V by 3 bases and J by 14 bases, and 19 bases separated the two germline ends. Germline V gene lookup returns CDR1 SGHTA and CDR2 FQGNSA. CDR3 length: 13 residues. The CDR3 protein is CASSFSGTSSGFF. The CDR3 DNA reads as TGTGCCAGCAGCTTTTCCGGGACATCAAGCGGGTTCTTT.

This chain links TRBV3-1 with TRBJ1-2; D gene ambiguous. Germline V lookup: CDR1 LGHDT, CDR2 YNNKEL (reference sequence). V lost 2 bases, J lost 4 bases, and 5 bases lay in between. The length of the CDR3 is 12 residues. Here the CDR3 reads CASSQSSYGYTF. The CDR3 nucleotides read TGTGCCAGCAGCCAAAGTTCCTATGGCTACACCTTC.

This clonotype was seen repeatedly, ten times or more. The chain combines TRBV7-2 with TRBJ2-1; D uncertain. The CDR3 sequence is 13 residues long. Trimming pared 1 base from V and 9 bases from J, leaving 10 bases between. Germline-derived CDR1 and CDR2 are SGHTA and FQGNSA. CDR3 nucleotide sequence: TGTGCCAGCAGCTTAGTCGGCGATAGTGAGCAGTTCTTC. Its protein product is CASSLVGDSEQFF.

This clonotype has just a few counts. This chain connects TRBV28 to TRBJ1-1; 9 nucleotides match TRBD1. CDR3 length: 15 amino acids. Trimming cost V 5 bases and J 7 bases; bases outside gene matches: 11. CDR1 MDHEN and CDR2 SYDVKM come from the germline V gene. CDR3 in DNA: TGTGCCAGCAGTCCCACCGGACAGGGGCGGGTTGAAGCTTTCTTT. It specifies CASSPTGQGRVEAFF.

The chain has TRBV6-5 and TRBJ2-3; a weak D match, TRBD2 (6 bases). The CDR3 consists of 17 residues. In germline, CDR1 is MNHEY, CDR2 SVGAGI. Trimming left V 4 bases short and J 4 bases short, with 21 bases between. As DNA, the CDR3 is TGTGCCAGCAGTTTGGCCCTGCGGGGAGCTCGGGCAGATACGCAGTATTTT. Its protein is CASSLALRGARADTQYF.

This clonotype has at least ten counts. The chain combines TRBV5-1 with TRBJ2-2; D not certain. Trimming took 1 base from V and 8 from J, leaving 12 bases between them. The CDR3 spans 14 residues. Germline V gene data show CDR1 as SGHRS and CDR2 as YFSETQ. The CDR3 DNA is TGCGCCAGCAGCTTGCCGGGTCCTAGTGGGGAGCTGTTTTTT. It is translated as CASSLPGPSGELFF.

The table lists this clonotype with many counts. The genes are TRBV10-3 and TRBJ2-3, with a possible D match to TRBD1 (5 bases). CDR3 length equals 13 residues. V was cut by 3 bases and J by 4 bases, with 8 bases left in between. Germline CDR1 reads ENHRY; CDR2 reads SYGVKD. CDR3 sequence reads: CAISDLGPDTQYF. CDR3 coding DNA: TGTGCCATCAGTGACCTGGGGCCAGATACGCAGTATTTT.

The V gene is TRBV7-2, the J gene TRBJ1-2; 7 nucleotides align to TRBD1. CDR1 and CDR2 from the germline V gene are SGHTA and FQGNSA. The CDR3 extends over 15 amino acids. The V gene end was trimmed by 5 bases and the J gene end by 6 bases; junction bases not matched to a gene: 12. The DNA of the CDR3 is TGTGCCAGCAGCCCAGGGGGGCGAGGGTTTCATGGCTACACCTTC. It encodes CASSPGGRGFHGYTF. Full variable domain (missing parts from reference TRBV7-2 and TRBJ1-2): GAGVSQSPSNKVTEKGKDVELRCDPISGHTALYWYRQSLGQGLEFLIYFQGNSAPDKSGLPSDRFSAERTGGSVSTLTIQRTQQEDSAVYLCASSPGGRGFHGYTFGSGTRLTVV.

This clonotype has ten or more counts. The chain uses TRBV20-1 and TRBJ1-2; no reliable D call. The ends were cut back, 1 base at V and 8 bases at J, with 11 bases in the middle. Germline V CDR1 and CDR2: DFQATT, SNEGSKA (reference sequence). This CDR3 is 12 amino acids long. CDR3 amino acids: CSARGWGQGYTF. The DNA of the CDR3 is TGCAGTGCTAGAGGTTGGGGTCAAGGCTACACCTTC.

This clonotype has at least ten counts. The V call is TRBV5-6, the J call TRBJ2-5, with D maybe TRBD2 (5 bases). Germline assignment: CDR1 SGHDT and CDR2 YYEEEE. CDR3 length equals 18 residues. V lost 1 base to trimming and J lost 2 bases, with 21 bases between them. The CDR3 nucleotides are TGTGCCAGCAGCTTGTTGTTTGGCGGGTACCTATCTCAAGAGACCCAGTACTTC. Amino acid sequence: CASSLLFGGYLSQETQYF.

This clonotype has at least ten counts. CDR3 sequence (DNA): TGTGCCAGCAGCCCTAGCGGGGGCACCTACGAGCAGTACTTC. As protein: CASSPSGGTYEQYF. This sequence joins TRBV7-9 and TRBJ2-7, with 10 bases matching TRBD2. This CDR3 is built from 14 residues. Germline CDR1 is SEHNR and CDR2 is FQNEAQ (reference sequence). V gave up 5 bases and J gave up 2 bases; unmatched junction bases: 3.

V is TRBV14 and J is TRBJ2-3; D is possibly TRBD2 (5 bases). In germline, CDR1 is SGHDN, CDR2 FVKESK. This CDR3 has 14 residues. The V and J ends lost 1 base and 0 bases respectively, with 5 bases between them. The CDR3: CASSQAGSTDTQYF. Written as DNA, the CDR3 is TGTGCCAGCAGCCAAGCGGGGAGCACAGATACGCAGTATTTT. The full variable domain, in which reference TRBV14 and TRBJ2-3 provide the parts outside the CDR3, is EAGVTQFPSHSVIEKGQTVTLRCDPISGHDNLYWYRRVMGKEIKFLLHFVKESKQDESGMPNNRFLAERTGGTYSTLKVQPAELEDSGVYFCASSQAGSTDTQYFGPGTRLTVL.

In its sample, this clonotype was seen many times. The chain has TRBV5-5 and TRBJ1-3; D ambiguous. The V gene lost 0 bases and the J gene lost 4 bases, with 14 bases spanning the gap. Germline CDR1 SGHKS, CDR2 YYEKEE (reference sequence). The CDR3 length is 16 residues. CDR3 in DNA: TGTGCCAGCAGCTTGGCCGCGATGTCTGAGGGAAACACCATATATTTT. Its translation: CASSLAAMSEGNTIYF. The full variable domain, completed using reference TRBV5-5 and TRBJ1-3, is DAGVTQSPTHLIKTRGQQVTLRCSPISGHKSVSWYQQVLGQGPQFIFQYYEKEERGRGNFPDRFSARQFPNYSSELNVNALLLGDSALYLCASSLAAMSEGNTIYFGEGSWLTVV.

V and J are TRBV5-1 and TRBJ2-2; TRBD2 matches 8 bases. Germline loops: CDR1 SGHRS, CDR2 YFSETQ. Trimming removed 2 bases from V and 0 bases from J; junction bases left unmatched: 0. The CDR3 length is 15 residues. Written as DNA, the CDR3 is TGCGCCAGCAGCTTTAGCGGGACGAACACCGGGGAGCTGTTTTTT. It encodes CASSFSGTNTGELFF.